This T cell receptor beta chain was retrieved from a study of shared clonotypes between healthy human individuals. General study results and limits: Sample collection involved blood only; tissue repertoires are likely different. An effect of sequencing depth on clonotype sharing among donors was expected. What naive subsets generally showed was a larger estimated richness than memory subsets showed.

Investigators divided CD4+ cells into CD45RA+ naive and CD45RA-negative memory subsets. A word on this clone: Antigen specificity is unknown. At the DNA level, this CDR3 is encoded by other sequences in the same sample as well.

The table came from immunoSEQ multiplex PCR; TCRdb's copy has only in-frame clones and leaves some out. The data show roughly 500,000 clones, with roughly 95% seen just once and about 0.064% held by the top ten. The V end was cut by 2 bases, the J end by 1 base, with 6 bases between. The CDR3 totals 13 residues. The germline CDR1 and CDR2 sequences are MNHEY and SMNVEV (reference sequence). This sequence originates from a woman in her 30s in good health. Sequenced input: naive CD4+ T cells sorted from blood. This sample's subset: CD45RA+ positively selected. V gene TRBV27 combines with J gene TRBJ2-7; D call uncertain. DNA of the CDR3: TGTGCCAGCAGTTTAGGCGGTTCCTACGAGCAGTACTTC. Protein sequence: CASSLGGSYEQYF.